The following is a T cell receptor (beta chain) sequence with its context. Its recognized antigen is unknown. No per-base quality is available; no much larger clone lies one base away. Each collaborating institution followed its own protocols to collect whole blood in K2EDTA tubes. Collaborator samples were shipped for TCRbeta analysis as frozen whole blood, isolated PBMCs, or DNA extracted from either sample type. The CDR3, cysteine through phenylalanine, is 16 amino acids long. Of all the DNA, just the CDR3 is kept, 48 bases in frame from base 1. CDR1 and CDR2 were assigned from the germline V gene as SGDLS and YYNGEE. V lost 0 bases and J lost 2 bases, and the count of bases not matched to a germline gene is 4. These data come from a study of blood T cell repertoires in COVID-19 (dated by TCRdb to 2019 to 2021). Regarding the complete study: Samples covering the acute and convalescent phases of COVID-19 were provided by collaborators in the United States, Italy and Spain. The repertoires were made available in a free public database intended to serve as a resource for research on the immune response to SARS-CoV-2. A de-identified subject ID, COVID-19 status, age in years and sex were almost always included in the sample metadata. The prospective study material was composed of cDNA or gDNA derived from T cells, B-cell-depleted T cells, or PBMCs. The dataset comprised deeply sampled blood TCRbeta repertoires from subjects exposed to, actively infected with, or recovered from COVID-19. The samples were drawn from the first 160 participants of the ongoing ImmuneRACE study and from over 950 subjects provided by 6 global collaborators. Where available, HLA class I and class II types were taken from metadata supplied by the sample provider and were not determined by assay-based typing. What the work shows at the level of the full study, not this receptor alone: How much clinical and demographic metadata was included differed by source and by participant, and the metadata was provided uncurated.

The immunoSEQ Assay, a bias-controlled multiplex PCR, was used to amplify TCRbeta CDR3 regions from genomic DNA. On the authors' methods: Nucleated cell counts per sample were estimated from amplification of reference gene primers within the assay. To quantify the absolute abundance of each unique TCRbeta CDR3 rearrangement, sequence reads were collapsed and filtered. For each sample, productive Simpson clonality was calculated by taking the square root of Simpson's diversity index across productive rearrangements. Not all clones reach the TCRdb copy of this immuneACCESS table, which keeps in-frame sequences only. Checked studies attribute under half of the gap to unresolved V genes and leave the rest unexplained. V, J and clone size reflect that table, while D and trimming were determined from the DNA. Recorded for this sample are 350,000 to 450,000 clones; 85% of them occurred a single time. Jointly, the top ten make up more than 3% of the sample.

The sequence links TRBV9 to TRBJ1-4, with TRBD1 matching 7 junction bases. The sample was peripheral blood. The clonotype originates from a woman between 18 and 29 years old with acute or convalescent COVID-19. CDR3 region: CASSVGDRATNEKLFF. The DNA reads TGTGCCAGCAGCGTAGGAGACAGGGCCACTAATGAAAAACTGTTTTTT.